The 18 T cell receptor beta chains given below trace back to one sample, sequenced in a study of blood T cell repertoires in COVID-19. This table comes from immunoSEQ multiplex PCR, and its TCRdb copy is limited to in-frame clones, with some not included. The repertoire holds about 220,000 clones, around 85% seen once, with approximately 3% in the top ten. Sequencing was done on a sample of peripheral blood. These receptors were obtained from a woman aged 30 to 39 who had recovered from COVID-19.

The chain uses TRBV5-1 and TRBJ2-7; D uncertain. The V end was cut by 2 bases, the J end by 3 bases, with 9 bases between. Looked up from germline, CDR1 is SGHRS and CDR2 is YFSETQ. CDR3 size: 13 residues. DNA for the CDR3: TGCGCCAGCAGCTTCGTACCCTACTACGAGCAGTACTTC. The encoded protein is CASSFVPYYEQYF.

The V gene is TRBV2, the J gene TRBJ1-2; maybe TRBD1 (5 bases). V dropped 8 bases and J dropped 2 bases, with 9 bases sitting between them. The CDR3 is made up of 12 amino acids. CDR1 and CDR2 (germline): SNHLY, FYNNEI. CDR3 DNA sequence: TGTGCCAGCGCCCGGGGGAACTATGGCTACACCTTC. Its protein is CASARGNYGYTF. The full variable domain, its missing parts supplied by reference TRBV2 and TRBJ1-2, is EPEVTQTPSHQVTQMGQEVILRCVPISNHLYFYWYRQILGQKVEFLVSFYNNEISEKSEIFDDQFSVERPDGSNFTLKIRSTKLEDSAMYFCASARGNYGYTFGSGTRLTVV.

The chain recombines TRBV20-1 with TRBJ1-2; possibly TRBD1 for D (5 bases). The V end was cut by 3 bases, the J end by 4 bases, with 15 bases between. This CDR3 is 14 amino acids long. Germline CDR1 and CDR2: DFQATT and SNEGSKA (reference sequence). The DNA for the CDR3 is TGCAGTGCTAGTGTATTGGGGGAGGCCTATGGCTACACCTTC. As protein: CSASVLGEAYGYTF.

The table lists this clone with a few counts. CDR3 sequence: CASSRSGGAGTGELFF. CDR3 coding DNA: TGTGCCAGCAGCCGCAGCGGGGGGGCGGGAACCGGGGAGCTGTTTTTT. The genes are TRBV7-2 and TRBJ2-2; TRBD2 matches at 10 bases. Germline V lookup: CDR1 SGHTA, CDR2 FQGNSA. V dropped 5 bases and J dropped 5; count of bases not matched to a gene: 8. This CDR3 is 16 amino acids long.

The chain carries TRBV6-5 and TRBJ1-1, with 9 bases that match TRBD1. The CDR3 has 14 residues. Germline CDR1 MNHEY, CDR2 SVGAGI. Trimming cost V 5 bases and J 4 bases; bases outside gene matches: 5. CDR3 amino acids: CASSPTGGSTEAFF. The DNA of the CDR3 is TGTGCCAGCAGTCCGACAGGGGGTTCCACTGAAGCTTTCTTT.

This chain links TRBV19 with TRBJ1-2; maybe TRBD1 (6 bases). V lost 8 bases and J lost 4, with 17 bases in between. The CDR3 runs 14 residues. Germline lookup yields CDR1 LNHDA and CDR2 SQIVND (reference sequence). The CDR3 sequence is CASVPGAGAYGYTF. The CDR3 DNA follows: TGTGCCAGTGTCCCCGGCGCAGGGGCCTATGGCTACACCTTC.

The rearrangement links TRBV5-6 to TRBJ1-5, with TRBD1 identical over 11 bases. The CDR3 contains 15 residues. V lost 4 bases and J lost 4; bases outside the gene matches: 4. Germline CDR1 is SGHDT and CDR2 is YYEEEE. Here the CDR3 reads CASSDGTGGNQPQHF. The CDR3 DNA sequence: TGTGCCAGCAGCGATGGGACAGGGGGAAATCAGCCCCAGCATTTT. Together with reference TRBV5-6 and TRBJ1-5, the CDR3 gives the full variable domain: DAGVTQSPTHLIKTRGQQVTLRCSPKSGHDTVSWYQQALGQGPQFIFQYYEEEERQRGNFPDRFSGHQFPNYSSELNVNALLLGDSALYLCASSDGTGGNQPQHFGDGTRLSIL.

This chain uses TRBV3-1 (or the pseudogene TRBV3-2) with TRBJ1-2, with D possibly TRBD1 on 6 matching bases. V lost 0 bases to trimming and J lost 8 bases, with 13 bases between them. The CDR3 loop spans 14 amino acids. Per the germline V gene, CDR1 is LGHDT and CDR2 is YNNKEL (reference sequence). The CDR3 DNA reads TGTGCCAGCAGCCAAGATTCGGGGGGCTGGGGCTACACCTTC. Residues: CASSQDSGGWGYTF.

The chain joins TRBV3-1 (or the pseudogene TRBV3-2) to TRBJ2-7, with TRBD1 matching 10 bases. The V segment lost 0 bases and the J segment 4 bases; nucleotides outside the gene matches: 0. The CDR3 runs to 14 residues. In germline, CDR1 is LGHDT, CDR2 YNNKEL (reference sequence). Written as DNA, the CDR3 is TGTGCCAGCAGCCAAGAGGGACAGGGGTACGAGCAGTACTTC. It encodes CASSQEGQGYEQYF.

The V and J genes are TRBV9 and TRBJ1-3; TRBD1 is a possible D gene (5 bases). The CDR3 consists of 15 residues. Trimming removed 0 bases from V and 4 bases from J, with 11 bases in between. CDR1 is SGDLS and CDR2 is YYNGEE in the germline V gene. CDR3 loop: CASSVDQGAGNTIYF. CDR3 nucleotides: TGTGCCAGCAGCGTAGATCAGGGTGCAGGAAACACCATATATTTT.

V gene TRBV12-3 or TRBV12-4 combines with J gene TRBJ2-5, with 7 bases fitting TRBD2. The CDR3 runs 12 residues. V gave up 8 bases and J gave up 2 bases; unmatched junction bases: 2. The CDR3 sequence: CASRGVQETQYF. DNA of the CDR3: TGTGCCAGCCGGGGGGTTCAAGAGACCCAGTACTTC.

The CDR3 bases are TGTGCCAGCAGCCCCCGACAGGGGCGGAACACTGAAGCTTTCTTT. Its protein product is CASSPRQGRNTEAFF. The V and J genes are TRBV7-8 and TRBJ1-1; TRBD1 aligns across 8 bases. CDR1 and CDR2 from the germline V gene are SGHVS and FQNEAQ. The ends lost 5 bases at V and 1 base at J; junction bases unmatched: 6. There are 15 residues in the CDR3. Full variable domain (remainder filled in from reference TRBV7-8 and TRBJ1-1): GAGVSQSPRYKVAKRGQDVALRCDPISGHVSLFWYQQALGQGPEFLTYFQNEAQLDKSGLPSDRFFAERPEGSVSTLKIQRTQQEDSAVYLCASSPRQGRNTEAFFGQGTRLTVV.

The chain joins TRBV19 to TRBJ2-3, with D possibly being TRBD2 (5 bases). The CDR3 contains 19 residues. Between the trimmed V and J ends, which lost 1 base and 0 bases, there was a span of 20 bases. Germline V gene data show CDR1 as LNHDA and CDR2 as SQIVND (reference sequence). Here the CDR3 reads CASSIAGKSGSVSTDTQYF. In DNA, the CDR3 is TGTGCCAGTAGTATAGCTGGGAAATCGGGGAGCGTAAGCACAGATACGCAGTATTTT.

Comment on this clone: Additional DNA sequences in this sample encode the identical CDR3. This rearrangement joins TRBV2 to TRBJ1-1; tentatively, D is TRBD1 (6 bases). The CDR3 consists of 15 residues. CDR1 and CDR2 (germline): SNHLY, FYNNEI. The V end lost 4 bases, the J end lost 0 bases, and 12 bases lay between the germline ends. The CDR3, as DNA: TGTGCCAGCAGTGCCCGAACAGGGTTGAACACTGAAGCTTTCTTT. Its translation is CASSARTGLNTEAFF.

This clone has just one count. At the DNA level, this CDR3 is encoded by other sequences in the same sample as well. V is TRBV5-1 and J is TRBJ1-1; possibly TRBD1 for D (6 bases). With 3 bases removed from V and 1 base from J, the gap between germline ends came to 10 bases. The germline V gene has CDR1 SGHRS and CDR2 YFSETQ. The CDR3 has 14 amino acids. This CDR3 reads CASSSDRPNTEAFF. The CDR3 nucleotides read TGCGCCAGCAGCTCGGACAGACCGAACACTGAAGCTTTCTTT.

This clone has just a few counts. The rearrangement uses TRBV15 and TRBJ2-7; weak D call: TRBD1 (6 bases). The V end lost 9 bases, the J end lost 0 bases, and 12 bases lay between the germline ends. Germline V CDR1 and CDR2: LNHNV, YYDKDF (reference sequence). This CDR3 is built from 13 residues. This CDR3 is CATRSGDSYEQYF. CDR3 DNA: TGTGCCACAAGGTCAGGGGACTCCTACGAGCAGTACTTC.

This rearrangement joins TRBV6-5 to TRBJ2-5, with a tentative D call TRBD2 (5 bases). The germline V and J ends were trimmed by 0 bases and 3 bases, with 8 bases remaining between them. Looked up from germline, CDR1 is MNHEY and CDR2 is SVGAGI. The CDR3 totals 14 residues. CDR3 residues: CASSYSNGEETQYF. The CDR3 nucleotides read TGTGCCAGCAGTTACTCTAACGGGGAAGAGACCCAGTACTTC.

This chain links TRBV7-3 with TRBJ2-3; 9 nucleotides match TRBD2. V lost 2 bases to trimming and J lost 2 bases; unmatched junction nucleotides: 11. The length of the CDR3 is 18 residues. Germline V gene data show CDR1 as SGHTA and CDR2 as FQGTGA. Here the CDR3 reads CASSLGVASGAITDTQYF. The CDR3 region has the DNA TGTGCCAGCAGCTTAGGAGTGGCTAGCGGGGCGATCACAGATACGCAGTATTTT.